The 9 T cell receptor beta chains below all came from one sample that was sequenced in a study of Ad26.COV2.S vaccination and SARS-CoV-2 variants. The assay was immunoSEQ multiplex PCR, and TCRdb's table has in-frame clones only and misses some. The data hold roughly 380,000 clones, with around 86% observed a single time. The treatment is: about 20 received Ad26.COV2.S at low or high dose, single or two shots; a few received placebo; per-sample allocation not given. Day 63 following the first vaccine or placebo injection was when the samples were taken. The sample consisted of peripheral blood, taken in a trial of Ad26.COV2.S vaccine versus placebo. The receptors shown here come from a person aged 18 to 59 who received the Ad26.COV2.S COVID-19 vaccine or a placebo.

The genes are TRBV29-1 and TRBJ1-1; D gene unclear. The CDR3 covers 13 residues. Between the trimmed V and J ends, which lost 7 bases and 5 bases, there was a span of 17 bases. Germline V lookup: CDR1 SQVTM, CDR2 ANQGSEA. The CDR3 coding sequence is TGCAGCGCACGGACCTCATTAAGGACTGAAGCTTTCTTT. Translating it yields CSARTSLRTEAFF.

The chain employs TRBV20-1 and TRBJ1-1; D gene uncertain. Germline V gene data show CDR1 as DFQATT and CDR2 as SNEGSKA (reference sequence). V was pared by 5 bases and J by 1 base, with 5 bases between. The CDR3 totals 11 residues. CDR3 residues: CSAPENTEAFF. The DNA for the CDR3 is TGCAGTGCTCCTGAGAACACTGAAGCTTTCTTT.

The gene calls are TRBV6-5 and TRBJ1-5; D unresolved. The V and J ends lost 5 bases and 5 bases respectively, with 7 bases between them. The CDR3 extends over 12 amino acids. CDR1 MNHEY and CDR2 SVGAGI come from the germline V gene. This CDR3 reads CASSPMDQPQHF. The CDR3 bases are TGTGCCAGCAGTCCGATGGATCAGCCCCAGCATTTT.

CDR3 bases: TGTGCCAGCAGTGAATGGGGCAGGGAGGGGGAAAAACTGTTTTTT. This codes for CASSEWGREGEKLFF. This chain links TRBV2 with TRBJ1-4; a weak D match, TRBD1 (5 bases). The CDR3 loop spans 15 amino acids. Germline V lookup: CDR1 SNHLY, CDR2 FYNNEI. V was clipped by 2 bases and J by 8 bases, with 15 bases between them.

J is TRBJ1-2 and V is TRBV12-3 or TRBV12-4, with D possibly TRBD1 on 6 matching bases. V was trimmed by 6 bases and J by 2 bases, leaving 10 bases between them. This CDR3 is built from 13 residues. The CDR3 sequence: CASSWGANYGYTF. The CDR3, as DNA: TGTGCCAGCAGCTGGGGGGCCAACTATGGCTACACCTTC.

The chain has TRBV3-1 (or the pseudogene TRBV3-2) and TRBJ1-2; a weak D match, TRBD1 (6 bases). The germline CDR1 and CDR2 sequences are LGHDT and YNNKEL (reference sequence). The V gene lost 4 bases and the J gene lost 4 bases, with 22 bases spanning the gap. The CDR3 is 17 residues long. For the CDR3, the DNA is TGTGCCAGCAGCCCTCTCCCCGGGACAATTATCAGCTATGGCTACACCTTC. Protein product: CASSPLPGTIISYGYTF.

This chain connects TRBV4-3 to TRBJ1-2, with 8 bases lining up with TRBD1. The germline CDR1 and CDR2 sequences are LGHNA and YSLEER. After removal of 1 base from V and 5 bases from J, the junction contained 6 bases not matched to a gene. The CDR3 length is 15 residues. CDR3 amino acids: CASSQAPGTGYGYTF. In DNA, the CDR3 is TGCGCCAGCAGCCAAGCGCCCGGGACAGGATATGGCTACACCTTC.

V and J are TRBV30 and TRBJ1-3; D is ambiguous. The V end was cut by 0 bases, the J end by 4 bases, with 13 bases between. Germline V gives CDR1 GTSNPN, CDR2 SVGIG (reference sequence). This CDR3 is 15 amino acids long. The CDR3 protein is CAWSVMAGSGNTIYF. CDR3 in DNA: TGTGCCTGGAGTGTAATGGCGGGCTCCGGAAACACCATATATTTT.

This sequence joins TRBV4-1 and TRBJ2-7, with TRBD2 matching over 11 bases. This CDR3 is built from 15 residues. The V segment lost 4 bases and the J segment 5 bases; nucleotides outside the gene matches: 7. Germline loops: CDR1 MGHRA, CDR2 YSYEKL. The CDR3 DNA reads TGCGCCAGCAGCCCATTAGCGGGGGGGAGGAACGAGCAGTACTTC. This sequence encodes CASSPLAGGRNEQYF.